A selection of T cell receptor beta chains follows, all from one sample in a study of T-cell memory formation after mild COVID-19. TCRdb used MiXCR to reprocess the 5' RACE reads, holding one entry per CDR3 protein. The sample consists of approximately 410,000 distinct CDR3 sequences, about 22% of them appearing once. The sequenced material came from PBMCs or a T cell subset sorted from them (not recorded which). The receptors originated from an adult woman who had mild COVID-19 (a few samples of this study predate the infection). Cell type and time point are not known. Each CDR3 is given without its conserved first and last residue. Fields, in order: V gene, J gene, clone size, CDR3 protein. Clone sizes are given selectively: once, few, many, or a class where the clone is expanded.

TRBV20-1	TRBJ1-2	few	SIPRRQYGYT
TRBV24-1	TRBJ2-1	few	ATSIAGVGYEQF
TRBV7-9	TRBJ2-1	.	ASSPKEGEYNEQF
TRBV19	TRBJ2-4	.	ASSQNSGDGNIQY
TRBV7-9	TRBJ2-7	.	ASKSGSTYEQY
TRBV6-5	TRBJ1-2	few	ASSYKGEGGRRT
TRBV2	TRBJ2-4	once	ASSSTITKNIQY
TRBV20-1	TRBJ1-1	few	SAQKANTEAF
TRBV12-3/TRBV12-4	TRBJ2-5	.	ASSFGRKETQY
TRBV18	TRBJ1-5	few	ASSPMGQGSQPQH
TRBV11-2	TRBJ1-1	.	ASSSFAGWDTEAF
TRBV7-6	TRBJ2-3	once	ASSAGMTDTQY
TRBV27	TRBJ2-5	.	ASTSGTTASGTQY
TRBV10-3	TRBJ2-3	.	AISTQGAAQDTQY
TRBV4-2	TRBJ2-1	.	ASSQVGDEQF
TRBV11-2	TRBJ1-2	few	ASNTGLHGYT
TRBV27	TRBJ2-7	few	ASSPLAGVNYEQY
TRBV18	TRBJ2-7	.	ASSSRTSGSNEQY
TRBV7-6	TRBJ2-3	.	ASSLGSGQSVYTQY
TRBV5-4	TRBJ1-2	.	ASSAGTEDGYT
TRBV10-3	TRBJ2-1	few	AVGLAGDLGYNEQF
TRBV5-1	TRBJ2-1	.	ASSPSGTMSYNEQF
TRBV10-3	TRBJ2-7	few	AITSTGNYEQY
TRBV29-1	TRBJ1-1	.	SVATNTEAF
TRBV20-1	TRBJ2-7	.	SARGLENSGSPYEQY
TRBV5-1	TRBJ2-6	once	ASEFTPGSGANVLT
TRBV3-1	TRBJ2-3	few	ASSLAGGSHTQY
TRBV2	TRBJ1-1	.	ASTLKRQGDAEAF
TRBV6-5	TRBJ2-6	.	ASSYSGGPGGANVLT
TRBV20-1	TRBJ2-1	few	SATSLYVPHNEQF
TRBV20-1	TRBJ2-1	.	SARPGLYNEQF
TRBV5-1	TRBJ2-3	few	ASSLGASGFSDTQY
TRBV9	TRBJ2-2	.	ASSAHGGTNTGELF
TRBV5-5	TRBJ2-7	few	ASSDGLAGLYEQY
TRBV27	TRBJ2-6	few	ASSPWSGPLSGANVLT
TRBV12-3/TRBV12-4	TRBJ2-2	few	ASRETGGRRGAVF
TRBV20-1	TRBJ2-1	.	SARDGGASGPSSYNEQF
TRBV29-1	TRBJ2-7	.	SVGPSARDKGSGSYEQY
TRBV24-1	TRBJ2-1	few	ATSDPGQRDGSYNEQF
TRBV14	TRBJ2-4	few	ASSQDTGVKNIQY
TRBV4-2	TRBJ2-2	.	ASSQEAVRNTGELF
TRBV28	TRBJ2-7	.	ASRDRDEQY
TRBV16	TRBJ2-1	.	ASSQSQGRVNEQF
TRBV18	TRBJ2-3	once	ASQEPGLGTDTQY
TRBV10-3	TRBJ1-4	few	AISESVVTNEKLF
TRBV7-9	TRBJ1-1	few	ASSSWLGAF
TRBV3-1	TRBJ2-5	.	ASSQGNYREETQY
TRBV5-1	TRBJ1-2	few	ASSSLRGGQANYGYT
TRBV20-1	TRBJ2-2	.	SARDLGRGELF
TRBV5-1	TRBJ2-3	.	ASSLTGDGTDTQY
TRBV7-2	TRBJ2-7	.	ASSLGILASGGRIPYEQY
TRBV11-2	TRBJ2-1	few	ASSELDFLNEQF
TRBV20-1	TRBJ2-7	.	SARVQEFTSEQY
TRBV12-3/TRBV12-4	TRBJ1-3	.	ASSLGGGSSGNTIY
TRBV11-1	TRBJ2-5	.	ASSLGDWAEQETQY
TRBV30	TRBJ2-4	.	AWRWAGGDIQY
TRBV29-1	TRBJ2-7	few	SVYTGWVSYEQY
TRBV11-2	TRBJ2-1	.	ASSPVAGQDYNEQF
TRBV5-4	TRBJ1-2	.	ASSVTGFSYGYT
TRBV18	TRBJ1-4	.	ASSPRNREFEKLF